This T cell receptor beta chain derives from a study of shared clonotypes between healthy human individuals. Study details: CD4 naive and memory got three plates each, CD8 naive two, CD8 memory one. Study-level findings and limits: Generally, naive subsets came out with larger estimated richness than memory subsets.

There are 16 residues in the CDR3. Germline CDR1 SEHNR, CDR2 FQNEAQ (reference sequence). V was shortened by 5 bases and J by 5 bases, with 21 bases between the two germline ends. As concerns this clone: The antigen is not known.

Genomic DNA per cell subset filled all wells of several immunoSEQ plates. The table came from immunoSEQ multiplex PCR; TCRdb's copy has only in-frame clones and leaves some out. The sample lists 800,000 to 1,200,000 clones, approximately 80% occurring once. Sequenced: memory CD4+ T cells from PBMCs. Subset indicated: CD45RA-negative fraction. The TCR was taken from a man between 18 and 29 years old in good health. Some clones in this sample may be carry-over from other donors' samples. V gene TRBV7-9 combines with J gene TRBJ2-5; D gene ambiguous. The CDR3 DNA is TGTGCCAGCAGCGCTCGGGCATCACAGCGAAGGGAGACCCAGTACTTC. Translated, it gives CASSARASQRRETQYF.